The clone carrying this T cell receptor (beta chain) has only one observation. Its antigen remains unknown. At one of its ends the junction is not consistent with the germline gene, which may arise from a read error. These data come from a study of cytomegalovirus exposure and HLA in healthy donors. Study details: A subsequent analysis reported that the 100 to 150 validation repertoires were produced on the same platform that had also been used for the 500 to 700 first-cohort repertoires.

Germline CDR1 is MNHEY and CDR2 is SMNVEV (reference sequence). This CDR3 region has 15 residues. Points from the study as a whole: TCR sequences were mostly rare, though some public TCRs occurred in many donors. High sensitivity and specificity were reportedly achieved when the classifier diagnosed cytomegalovirus status. A list of about 160 TCR beta chains associated with cytomegalovirus was given.

Sequencing used immunoSEQ multiplex PCR; TCRdb keeps in-frame clones, though not all of them. The repertoire holds over 200,000 clones, with around four fifths as singletons. The source material was PBMCs. The sequence was collected from a woman younger than 30 in good health and CMV-seronegative. The chain has TRBV27 and TRBJ2-1; 8 positions agree with TRBD2. For the CDR3, the DNA is TGTGCCAGCAGTGTATCTCGTGGACTAGCCAATGAGCAGTTCTTC. Amino acids: CASSVSRGLANEQFF.